This entry is about one T cell receptor (beta chain). Assay: immunoSEQ multiplex PCR; the TCRdb copy retains only in-frame clones and omits some. The table lists about 49,000 clones, nearly 95% of them singletons. This specimen comes from a study of T cell changes during pregnancy in multiple sclerosis. The CDR3 runs to 12 residues. Germline values: CDR1 SQVTM, CDR2 ANQGSEA. V dropped 7 bases and J dropped 4 bases, with 13 bases sitting between them. The V gene is TRBV29-1, the J gene TRBJ1-1, with D tentatively TRBD1 (6 bases). The receptor was derived from a female donor with multiple sclerosis, enrolled in a pregnancy study. The sequenced sample was peripheral blood, obtained after pregnancy. CDR3 sequence (DNA): TGCAGCGACGGGGGGCCGGGCACTGAAGCTTTCTTT. Protein product: CSDGGPGTEAFF. Drawing the rest from reference TRBV29-1 and TRBJ1-1, the complete variable domain is SAVISQKPSRDICQRGTSLTIQCQVDSQVTMMFWYRQQPGQSLTLIATANQGSEATYESGFVIDKFPISRPNLTFSTLTVSNMSPEDSSIYLCSDGGPGTEAFFGQGTRLTVV.